The clone carrying this T cell receptor (beta chain) showed up just a few times. Its antigen remains unknown. A universal primer site was incorporated via template switching, and the cDNA contained unique molecular identifiers. TCRdb itself ran the 5' RACE reads through MiXCR, one entry per CDR3 protein. Of 450,000 or so distinct CDR3 sequences detected, more than 13% appear once; the ten largest clones hold about 0.53%. Germline V CDR1 and CDR2: SGHTA, FQGTGA. The CDR3 runs 15 residues. Trimming shortened V by 4 bases and J by 0 bases, and 10 bases separated the two germline ends. The sample is drawn from a study of identical twins. General study results and limits: Insertions were reduced in abundant cord blood beta clonotypes but not in memory repertoires.

In addition, the sample was reused for a study of yellow fever vaccine responses in identical twins.

The material sequenced was CD4+ T cells sorted from blood. This chain joins TRBV7-3 and TRBJ1-3; D not resolved. This clonotype was obtained from a woman aged 18-29 years in good health. CDR3 DNA: TGTGCCAGCAGCTCCAGCGGCTACTCTGGAAACACCATATATTTT. This gives the protein CASSSSGYSGNTIYF.